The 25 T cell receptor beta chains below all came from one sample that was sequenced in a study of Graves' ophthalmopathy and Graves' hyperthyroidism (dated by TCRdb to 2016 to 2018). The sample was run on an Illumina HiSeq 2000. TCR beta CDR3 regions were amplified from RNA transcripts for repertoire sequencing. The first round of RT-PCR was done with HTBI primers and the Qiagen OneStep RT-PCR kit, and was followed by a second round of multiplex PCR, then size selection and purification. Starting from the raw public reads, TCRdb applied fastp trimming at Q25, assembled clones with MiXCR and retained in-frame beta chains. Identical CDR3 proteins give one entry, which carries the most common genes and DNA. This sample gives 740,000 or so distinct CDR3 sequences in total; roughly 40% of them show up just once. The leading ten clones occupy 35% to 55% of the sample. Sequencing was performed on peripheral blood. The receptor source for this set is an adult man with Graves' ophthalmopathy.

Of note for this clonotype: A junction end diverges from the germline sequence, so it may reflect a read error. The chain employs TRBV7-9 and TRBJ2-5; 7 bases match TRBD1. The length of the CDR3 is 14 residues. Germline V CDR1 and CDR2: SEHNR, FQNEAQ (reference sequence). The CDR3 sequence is CASGFRQGRETQYF. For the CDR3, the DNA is TGTGCCAGCGGCTTCCGACAGGGACGGGAGACCCAGTACTTC.

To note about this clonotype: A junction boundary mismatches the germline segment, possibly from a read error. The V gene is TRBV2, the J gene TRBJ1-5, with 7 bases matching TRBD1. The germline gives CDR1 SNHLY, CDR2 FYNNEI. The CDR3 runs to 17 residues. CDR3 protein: CASSARHGTASNQPRHF. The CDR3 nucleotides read TGTGCCAGCAGTGCCCGCCATGGGACAGCTAGCAATCAGCCCCGGCATTTT.

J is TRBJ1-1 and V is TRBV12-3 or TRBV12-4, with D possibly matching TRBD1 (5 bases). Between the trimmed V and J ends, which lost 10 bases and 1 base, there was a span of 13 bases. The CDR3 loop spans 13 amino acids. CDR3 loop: CANRPGTNTEAFF. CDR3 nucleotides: TGTGCCAACAGACCTGGGACGAACACTGAAGCTTTCTTT.

The CDR3: CASVEVRQSSGANVLTF. In nucleotides, the CDR3 is TGTGCCAGCGTTGAAGTCCGGCAGAGCTCTGGGGCCAACGTCCTGACTTTC. The V gene is TRBV25-1, the J gene TRBJ2-6; D gene ambiguous. The CDR3 has 17 residues. V was trimmed by 8 bases and J by 0 bases, leaving 17 bases between them. CDR1 and CDR2 (germline): MGHDK, SYGVNS.

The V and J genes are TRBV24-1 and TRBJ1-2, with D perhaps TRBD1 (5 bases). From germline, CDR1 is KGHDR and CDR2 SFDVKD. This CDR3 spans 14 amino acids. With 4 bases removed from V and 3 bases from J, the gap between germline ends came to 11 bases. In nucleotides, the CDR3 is TGTGCCACCAGTGACCCAGGGTGGGACTATGGCTACACCTTC. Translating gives CATSDPGWDYGYTF.

CDR3 in DNA: TGTGCCAGCAGCTTAGGGTCCAGGGGGGAAAAACTGTTTTTT. It yields the protein CASSLGSRGEKLFF. The chain employs TRBV7-9 and TRBJ1-4; TRBD1 agrees at 7 bases. V gave up 1 base and J gave up 8 bases; unmatched junction bases: 4. The germline V gene encodes CDR1 SEHNR and CDR2 FQNEAQ (reference sequence). The CDR3 runs to 14 residues.

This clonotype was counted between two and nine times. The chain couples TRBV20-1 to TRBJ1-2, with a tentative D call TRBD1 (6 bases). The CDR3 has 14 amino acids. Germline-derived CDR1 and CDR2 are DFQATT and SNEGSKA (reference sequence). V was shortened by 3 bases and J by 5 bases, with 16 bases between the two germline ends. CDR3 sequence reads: CSAREGGASYGYTF. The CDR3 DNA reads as TGCAGTGCTAGGGAGGGGGGGGCGTCTTATGGCTACACCTTC.

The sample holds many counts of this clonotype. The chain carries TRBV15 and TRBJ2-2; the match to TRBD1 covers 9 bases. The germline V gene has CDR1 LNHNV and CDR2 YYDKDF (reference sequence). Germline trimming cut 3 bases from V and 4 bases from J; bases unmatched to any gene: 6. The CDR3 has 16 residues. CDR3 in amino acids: CATSRTGGVGTGELFF. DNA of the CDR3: TGTGCCACCAGCAGGACAGGGGGAGTTGGCACCGGGGAGCTGTTTTTT. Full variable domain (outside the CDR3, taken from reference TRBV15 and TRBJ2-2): DAMVIQNPRYQVTQFGKPVTLSCSQTLNHNVMYWYQQKSSQAPKLLFHYYDKDFNNEADTPDNFQSRRPNTSFCFLDIRSPGLGDTAMYLCATSRTGGVGTGELFFGEGSRLTVL.

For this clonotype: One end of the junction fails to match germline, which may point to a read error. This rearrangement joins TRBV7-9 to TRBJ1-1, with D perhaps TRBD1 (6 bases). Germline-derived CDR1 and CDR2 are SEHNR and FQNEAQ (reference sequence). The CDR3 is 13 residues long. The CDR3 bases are TGTGCCGGCAGCCCGACAGGAAACACTGAAGCTTTCTTT. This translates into CAGSPTGNTEAFF.

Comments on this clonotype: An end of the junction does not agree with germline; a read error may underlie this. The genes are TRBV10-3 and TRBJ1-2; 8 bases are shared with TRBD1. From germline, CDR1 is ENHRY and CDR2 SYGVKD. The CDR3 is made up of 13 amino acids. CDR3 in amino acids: CASSSGTGNGYTF. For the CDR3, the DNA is TGTGCCAGCAGTTCCGGGACAGGCAATGGCTACACCTTC.

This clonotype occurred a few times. This CDR3 reads CASSLELYNEQFF. DNA for the CDR3: TGTGCCAGCAGCTTGGAACTGTACAATGAGCAGTTCTTT. The V call is TRBV7-2, the J call TRBJ1-1; D unresolved. Germline values: CDR1 SGHTA, CDR2 FQGNSA. Trimming cost V 3 bases and J 14 bases, with 19 bases left between them. The CDR3 extends over 13 amino acids.

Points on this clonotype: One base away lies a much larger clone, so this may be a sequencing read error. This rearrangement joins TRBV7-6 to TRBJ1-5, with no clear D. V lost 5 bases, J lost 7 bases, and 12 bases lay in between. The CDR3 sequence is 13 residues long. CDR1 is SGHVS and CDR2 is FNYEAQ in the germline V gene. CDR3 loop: CASSARGLQPQHF. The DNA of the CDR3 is TGTGCCAGCAGCGCCCGGGGATTACAGCCCCAGCATTTT.

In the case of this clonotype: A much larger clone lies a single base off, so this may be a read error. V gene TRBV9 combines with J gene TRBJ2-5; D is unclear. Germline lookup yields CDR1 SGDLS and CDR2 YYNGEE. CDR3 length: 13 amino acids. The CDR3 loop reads CTSSLNWKETQYF. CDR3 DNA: TGTACCAGCAGCCTCAACTGGAAAGAGACCCAGTACTTC.

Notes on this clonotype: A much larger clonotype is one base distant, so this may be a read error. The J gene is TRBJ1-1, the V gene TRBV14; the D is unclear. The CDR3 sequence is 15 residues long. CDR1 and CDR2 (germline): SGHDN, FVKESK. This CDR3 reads CASSQDLRRNAEAFF. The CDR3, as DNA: TGTGCCAGCAGCCAAGATCTTCGGAGGAACGCTGAAGCTTTCTTT.

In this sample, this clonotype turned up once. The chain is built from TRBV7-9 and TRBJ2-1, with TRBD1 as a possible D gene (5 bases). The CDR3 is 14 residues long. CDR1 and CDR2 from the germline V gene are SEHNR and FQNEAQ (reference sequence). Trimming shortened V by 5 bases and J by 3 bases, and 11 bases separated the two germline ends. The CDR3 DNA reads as TGTGCCAGCAGCCAGGGAACGATCTACAATGAGCAGTTCTTC. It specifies CASSQGTIYNEQFF.

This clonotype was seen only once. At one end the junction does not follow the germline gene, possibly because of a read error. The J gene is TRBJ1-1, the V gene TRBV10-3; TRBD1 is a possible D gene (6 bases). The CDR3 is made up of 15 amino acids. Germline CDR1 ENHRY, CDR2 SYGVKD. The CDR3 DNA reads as TGTGCCAACAGTAGAGTACAGGGAGGGAGCACTGAAGCTTTCTTT. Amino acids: CANSRVQGGSTEAFF.

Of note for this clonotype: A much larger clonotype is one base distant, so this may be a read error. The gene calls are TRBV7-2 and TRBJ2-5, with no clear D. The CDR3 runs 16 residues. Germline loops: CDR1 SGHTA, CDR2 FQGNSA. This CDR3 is CASSLGVVGIQEAQYF. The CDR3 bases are TGTGCCAGCAGCTTAGGTGTTGTGGGGATCCAAGAGGCCCAGTACTTC. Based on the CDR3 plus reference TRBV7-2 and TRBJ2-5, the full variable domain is GAGVSQSPSNKVTEKGKDVELRCDPISGHTALYWYRQSLGQGLEFLIYFQGNSAPDKSGLPSDRFSAERTGGSVSTLTIQRTQQEDSAVYLCASSLGVVGIQEAQYFGPGTRLLVL.

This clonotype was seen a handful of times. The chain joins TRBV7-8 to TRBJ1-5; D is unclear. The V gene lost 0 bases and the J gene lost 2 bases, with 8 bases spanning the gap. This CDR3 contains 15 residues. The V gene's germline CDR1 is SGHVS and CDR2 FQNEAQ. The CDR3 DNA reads TGTGCCAGCAGCTTAGCTGTGAGACGCAATCAGCCCCAGCATTTT. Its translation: CASSLAVRRNQPQHF.

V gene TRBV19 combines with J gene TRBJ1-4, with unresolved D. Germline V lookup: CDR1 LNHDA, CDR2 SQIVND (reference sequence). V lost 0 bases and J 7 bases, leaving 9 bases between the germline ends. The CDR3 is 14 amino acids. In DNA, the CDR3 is TGTGCCAGTAGTATAGAGGGTCTCGGTGAAAAACTGTTTTTT. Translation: CASSIEGLGEKLFF.

CDR3 residues: CASSRSSFPLYEQYF. CDR3 sequence (DNA): TGTGCCAGCAGCAGATCTAGCTTCCCACTCTACGAGCAGTACTTC. This chain links TRBV7-6 with TRBJ2-7; possibly TRBD2 for D (5 bases). The CDR3 length is 15 residues. Trimming cost V 5 bases and J 3 bases, with 17 bases left between them. Germline CDR1 and CDR2: SGHVS and FNYEAQ. The whole variable domain, remainder taken from reference TRBV7-6 and TRBJ2-7, is GAGVSQSPRYKVTKRGQDVALRCDPISGHVSLYWYRQALGQGPEFLTYFNYEAQQDKSGLPNDRFSAERPEGSISTLTIQRTEQRDSAMYRCASSRSSFPLYEQYFGPGTRLTVT.

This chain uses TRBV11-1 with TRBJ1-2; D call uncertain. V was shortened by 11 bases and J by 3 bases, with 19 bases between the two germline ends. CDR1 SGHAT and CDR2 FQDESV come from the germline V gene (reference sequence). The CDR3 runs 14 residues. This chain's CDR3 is CAWSVQRVHYGYTF. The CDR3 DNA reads TGTGCCTGGAGTGTCCAAAGGGTCCACTATGGCTACACCTTC.

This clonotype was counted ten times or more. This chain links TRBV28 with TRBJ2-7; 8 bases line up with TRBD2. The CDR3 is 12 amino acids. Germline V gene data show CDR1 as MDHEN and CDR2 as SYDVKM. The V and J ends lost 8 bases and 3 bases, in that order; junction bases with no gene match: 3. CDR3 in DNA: TGTGCCAGCCTAGCGGGCAGCTACGAGCAGTACTTC. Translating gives CASLAGSYEQYF.

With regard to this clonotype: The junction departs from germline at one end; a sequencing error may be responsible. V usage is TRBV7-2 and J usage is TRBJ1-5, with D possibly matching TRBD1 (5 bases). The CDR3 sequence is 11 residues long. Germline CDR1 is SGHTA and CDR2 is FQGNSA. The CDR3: CASKRGQPQHF. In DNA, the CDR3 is TGCGCCAGCAAGAGGGGTCAGCCCCAGCATTTT.

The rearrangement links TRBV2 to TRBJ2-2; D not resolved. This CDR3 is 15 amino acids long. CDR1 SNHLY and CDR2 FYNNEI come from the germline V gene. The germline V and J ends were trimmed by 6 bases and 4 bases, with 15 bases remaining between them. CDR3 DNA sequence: TGTGCCAGCAGCTCCTTGGCCAGGCTCACCGGGGAGCTGTTTTTT. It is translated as CASSSLARLTGELFF.

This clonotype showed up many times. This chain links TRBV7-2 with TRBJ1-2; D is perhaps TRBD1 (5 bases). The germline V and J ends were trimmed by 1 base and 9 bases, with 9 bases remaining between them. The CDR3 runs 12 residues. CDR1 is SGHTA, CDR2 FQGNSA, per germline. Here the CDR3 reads CASSLEGTRYTF. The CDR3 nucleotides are TGTGCCAGCAGCTTAGAGGGGACTCGCTACACCTTC.